This TCR beta chain was sequenced in a study of blood T cell repertoires in COVID-19. In the study overall: Samples taken during acute and convalescent COVID-19 were collected in the United States, Italy and Spain. T cells, B-cell-depleted T cells, or PBMCs provided the cDNA or gDNA that served as material.

The germline V gene encodes CDR1 MNHEY and CDR2 SVGEGT. V was cut by 2 bases and J by 0 bases, with 10 bases left in between. The CDR3 loop spans 15 amino acids. Authors' data handling: Estimation of nucleated cell counts was performed using reference gene primer amplification. Measured with immunoSEQ multiplex PCR; TCRdb has only the in-frame clones, and not every one. V and J calls and clone size are given by that table; D and trimming were obtained from the DNA. The data contain some 280,000 clones, about 88% of them singletons. Specimen: peripheral blood. The receptor comes from an older woman with acute or convalescent COVID-19. This chain links TRBV6-2 or TRBV6-3 with TRBJ1-1; TRBD1 might be the D (5 bases). The DNA of the CDR3 is TGTGCCAGCAGTTACGTCGAAGGGGTGAACACTGAAGCTTTCTTT. Translating gives CASSYVEGVNTEAFF.